This T cell receptor (beta chain) was identified in a study of neurological immune-mediated disorders (dated by TCRdb to between 2018 and 2021). Notes on the research overall: Among the approximately 34 multiple sclerosis patients, relapsing-remitting MS was present in around 31 and secondary progressive MS was present in 3. Using UMI-based sequencing, the study compared peripheral blood TCR-beta repertoires from patients with HTLV-I-associated myelopathy (HAM/TSP), patients with multiple sclerosis, and healthy controls. Alongside PBMC samples, the set of more than 85 TCR-beta libraries contained longitudinal samples, technical triplicates, and paired CD4+ and CD8+ T-cell subsets that had been sorted. The cohort included some 68 subjects: 14 with HAM/TSP, some 34 with multiple sclerosis, and approximately 20 healthy controls. Study-level results and caveats: No identical CDR3 amino acid sequences were found to be shared among expanded clones across subjects, suggesting that TCR-beta repertoires were private in all groups. Phylogenetic analysis grouped repertoires from 18 of 34 MS patients into a cluster of related CDR3 sequences, suggesting a possible repertoire-level signature. TCR clonal expansion was highest in HAM/TSP patients and lowest in MS patients, with MS patients falling below even healthy controls. The MS cluster was not associated with any clinical or MRI features, and the authors stated that larger cohorts are needed.

cDNA was synthesized by template-switch 5'RACE using a primer carrying a 10-nucleotide random unique molecular identifier by which each TCR transcript was tagged. Over 170 million TCR-beta sequences, covering 15-18 subjects, were produced in each sequencing run. Total RNA was extracted with the RNeasy kit. Using the KAPA Real-time Library Amplification kit, TCR-beta VDJ regions were amplified with primers for the TCR constant region and the 5'RACE anchor. Sample indexes and Illumina adaptors were added in a first PCR, after which library yield was increased in a second PCR. After Ampure bead purification, the TCR product of roughly 650 bp was size-selected on a 2% E-gel SizeSelection system. Before pooling, library quality was assessed on a Bioanalyzer, concentration was determined with Qubit, and library quantification was performed with the Kapa Library Quantification kit. An Illumina HiSeq 2500 sequenced the libraries paired-end 2 x 150 bp. To increase sequence diversity, roughly 24-30% phiX was spiked into each library pool. Per the original workflow: Quality-filtered reads were processed with the UMI-based MiGEC pipeline, and over 85% of raw TCR sequences were removed by the MiGEC pipeline during error correction. IMGT germline references were used for aligning VDJ genes, and each clonotype was defined as a unique CDR3 amino acid sequence together with its V-J genes. Clonal expansion, Shannon diversity, and CDR3 relatedness (CalcPairwiseDistances, ClusterSamples) were evaluated with VDJtools, and phylogenetic trees were built with CLCbio workbench. Expanded clones were defined as having at least 8 unique UMIs, based on coefficient-of-variation modelling across technical triplicates. Using fastp at Q25 and MiXCR, TCRdb reprocessed the public reads and kept productive beta chains. Each CDR3 protein gets just one entry, which takes the most common genes and DNA from the rows behind it. These V and J calls are TCRdb output, not the study's own analysis. This sample holds under 70,000 distinct CDR3 sequences; approximately 3.3% were observed only once. Roughly 5.2% of the sample comes from the top ten.

This clonotype was found many times. Its target antigen remains unknown. No much larger clone is present one base from it, and per-base qualities are unavailable. For unsorted PBMC libraries, 2 million PBMCs were used after storage in RNAlater at -80 degrees C until RNA extraction. The multiple sclerosis patients were enrolled in a US clinical protocol that used magnetic resonance imaging to evaluate disease progression. Peripheral blood was subjected to Ficoll-Hypaque density gradient centrifugation to isolate PBMCs, which were then cryopreserved in liquid nitrogen. Trimming accounts for 1 base at V and 4 bases at J, while the number of junction bases matched to no gene is 8. The CDR3 sequence holds 16 residues, the cysteine and phenylalanine included. Only CDR3 DNA is held: 48 bases, read in frame from base 1. From a lookup of the germline V gene (reference sequence), CDR1 and CDR2 are DFQATT and SNEGSKA.

The TCR originated in a woman aged 45 to 65 with multiple sclerosis. The source material was PBMCs. The chain links TRBV20-1 with TRBJ2-1; 9 central bases correspond to TRBD2. CDR3 protein: CSARGSGGLLYNEQFF. In nucleotide form, the sequence is TGCAGTGCTAGAGGCAGCGGGGGGCTACTATACAATGAGCAGTTCTTC.